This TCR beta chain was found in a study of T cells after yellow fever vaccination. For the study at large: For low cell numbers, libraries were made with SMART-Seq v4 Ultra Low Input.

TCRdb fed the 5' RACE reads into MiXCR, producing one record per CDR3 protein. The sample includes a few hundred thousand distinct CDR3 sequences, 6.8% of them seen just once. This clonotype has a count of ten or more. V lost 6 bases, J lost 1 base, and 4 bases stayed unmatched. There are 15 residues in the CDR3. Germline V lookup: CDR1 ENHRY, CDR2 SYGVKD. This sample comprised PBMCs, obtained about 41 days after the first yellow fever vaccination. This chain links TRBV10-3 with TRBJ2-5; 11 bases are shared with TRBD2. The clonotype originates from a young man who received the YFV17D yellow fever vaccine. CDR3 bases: TGTGCCATCAGCCTGGGACTAGCGGCCCAAGAGACCCAGTACTTC. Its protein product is CAISLGLAAQETQYF.